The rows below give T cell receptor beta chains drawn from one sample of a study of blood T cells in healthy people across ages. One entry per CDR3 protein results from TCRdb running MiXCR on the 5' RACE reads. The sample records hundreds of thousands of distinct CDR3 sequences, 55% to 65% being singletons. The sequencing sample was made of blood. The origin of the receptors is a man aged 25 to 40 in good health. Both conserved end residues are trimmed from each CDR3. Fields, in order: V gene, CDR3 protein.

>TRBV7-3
ASSAGGEAPQH
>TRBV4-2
ASSQESLDHGYT
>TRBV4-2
ASMGQGEQDGYT
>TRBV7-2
ASSLAAGQPQH
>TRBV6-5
ASSYQTSGKETQY
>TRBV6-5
ASSYSGGMSYGYT
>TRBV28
ASSSRGGTEAF
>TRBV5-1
ASSLRPGRPNQPQH
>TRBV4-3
ASSQDLGQGLLYNTQY
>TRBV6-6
ASSYAGALGETQY
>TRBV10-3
AISGQGRNYEQY
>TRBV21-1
ASSTWDWNNEQF
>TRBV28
ASSSVPLIGDTQY
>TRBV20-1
SAKDSTPYNSPLH
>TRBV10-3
AISEPDSNSNQPQH
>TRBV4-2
ASSQATGDQPQH
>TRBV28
ASQRYRREQY
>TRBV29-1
SARTGGTQNIQY
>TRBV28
ASSFGDRFYEKLF
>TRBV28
ASSFGGRGNSPLH
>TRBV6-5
ASTDKGNIQY
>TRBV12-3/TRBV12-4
ASGVGQPSSGANVLT
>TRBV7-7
ASSLDGEYTDTQY
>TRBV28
ASSRPFQGRRSYGYT
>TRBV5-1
ASSLEPRTSYVY
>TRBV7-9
ASSFQGRSDTQY
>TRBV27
ASTIARTGGQEF
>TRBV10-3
ATRGGGFFDEQF
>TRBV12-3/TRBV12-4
ASSPRTSGGFSGANVLT
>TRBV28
ASVAGEETQY
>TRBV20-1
SATGGPAYEQY
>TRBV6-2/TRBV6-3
ATAGGTLNTEAF
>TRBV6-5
ASRSGTGWNEQF